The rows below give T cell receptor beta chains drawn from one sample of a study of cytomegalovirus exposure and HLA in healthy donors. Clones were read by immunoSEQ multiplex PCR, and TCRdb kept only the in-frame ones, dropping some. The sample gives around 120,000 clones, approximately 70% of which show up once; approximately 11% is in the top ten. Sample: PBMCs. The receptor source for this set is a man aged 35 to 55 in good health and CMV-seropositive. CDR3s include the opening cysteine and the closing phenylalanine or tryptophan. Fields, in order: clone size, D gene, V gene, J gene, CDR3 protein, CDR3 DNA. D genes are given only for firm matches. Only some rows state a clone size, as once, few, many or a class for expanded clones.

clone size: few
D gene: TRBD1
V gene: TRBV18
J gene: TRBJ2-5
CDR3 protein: CASSRQGQETQYF
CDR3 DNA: TGTGCCAGCTCACGACAGGGACAAGAGACCCAGTACTTC

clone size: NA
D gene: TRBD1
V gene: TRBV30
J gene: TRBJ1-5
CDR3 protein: CAWEQGRDQPQHF
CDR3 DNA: TGTGCCTGGGAACAGGGGAGAGATCAGCCCCAGCATTTT

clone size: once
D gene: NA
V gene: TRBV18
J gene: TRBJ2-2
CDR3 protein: CASSPRQAANTGELFF
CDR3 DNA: TGTGCCAGCTCACCACGGCAGGCCGCGAACACCGGGGAGCTGTTTTTT

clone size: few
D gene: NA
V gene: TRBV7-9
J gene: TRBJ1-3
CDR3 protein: CARGGTGNTIYF
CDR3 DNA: TGTGCCAGGGGGGGGACTGGAAACACCATATATTTT

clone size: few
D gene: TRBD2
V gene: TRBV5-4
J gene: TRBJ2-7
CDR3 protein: CASSPTGGGPTYEQYF
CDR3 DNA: TGTGCCAGCAGCCCAACGGGAGGGGGACCCACCTACGAGCAGTACTTC

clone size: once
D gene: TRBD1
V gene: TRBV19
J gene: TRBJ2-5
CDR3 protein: CASSIRGQASETQYF
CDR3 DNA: TGTGCCAGTAGTATTAGGGGACAGGCCTCGGAGACCCAGTACTTC

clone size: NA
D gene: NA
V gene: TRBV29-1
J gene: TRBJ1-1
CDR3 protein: CSVAYGGGTEAFF
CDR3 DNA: TGCAGCGTTGCCTACGGCGGGGGTACTGAAGCTTTCTTT

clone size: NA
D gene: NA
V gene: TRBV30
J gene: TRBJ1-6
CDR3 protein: CAWSAAYRENSPLHF
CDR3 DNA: TGTGCCTGGAGTGCGGCGTACAGGGAAAATTCACCCCTCCACTTT

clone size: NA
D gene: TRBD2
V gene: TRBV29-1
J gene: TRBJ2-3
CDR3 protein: CSVGRGSTTDTQYF
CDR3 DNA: TGCAGCGTGGGGAGGGGCTCCACCACGGATACGCAGTATTTT

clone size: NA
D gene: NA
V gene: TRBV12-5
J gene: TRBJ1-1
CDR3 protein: CASGLVFAGVFTEAFF
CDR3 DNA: TGTGCTAGTGGTTTGGTATTCGCAGGGGTGTTCACTGAAGCTTTCTTT

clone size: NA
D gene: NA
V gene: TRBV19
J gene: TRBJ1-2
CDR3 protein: CASSTGQGYGYTF
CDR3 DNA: TGTGCCAGTAGCACAGGGCAGGGCTATGGCTACACCTTC

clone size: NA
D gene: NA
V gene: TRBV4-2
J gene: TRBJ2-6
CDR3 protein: CASSLSEDSGANVLTF
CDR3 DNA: TGTGCCAGCAGCCTTTCCGAGGACTCTGGGGCCAACGTCCTGACTTTC

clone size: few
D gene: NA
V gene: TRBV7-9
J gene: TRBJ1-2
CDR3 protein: CASSLEAGNGYTF
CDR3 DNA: TGTGCCAGCAGCTTAGAGGCGGGGAACGGCTACACCTTC

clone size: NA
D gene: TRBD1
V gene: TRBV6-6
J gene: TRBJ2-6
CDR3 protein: CASSQGQGAGANVLTF
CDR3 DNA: TGTGCCAGCTCCCAGGGACAGGGGGCTGGGGCCAACGTCCTGACTTTC

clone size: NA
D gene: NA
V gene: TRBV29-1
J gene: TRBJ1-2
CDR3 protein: CSVNRQGGGYTF
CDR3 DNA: TGCAGCGTTAATCGGCAGGGCGGTGGCTACACCTTC

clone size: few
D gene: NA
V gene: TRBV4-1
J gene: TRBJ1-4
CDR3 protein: CASSLNVQGAANEKLFF
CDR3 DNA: TGCGCCAGCAGTCTAAATGTTCAGGGTGCAGCTAATGAAAAACTGTTTTTT

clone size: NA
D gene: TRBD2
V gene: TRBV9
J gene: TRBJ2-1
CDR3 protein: CASNGGSSYNEQFF
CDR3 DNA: TGTGCCAGCAACGGCGGGAGTTCCTACAATGAGCAGTTCTTC

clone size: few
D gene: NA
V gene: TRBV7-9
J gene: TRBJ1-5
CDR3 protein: CASSLGENQPQHF
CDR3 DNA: TGTGCCAGCAGCTTAGGGGAGAATCAGCCCCAGCATTTT

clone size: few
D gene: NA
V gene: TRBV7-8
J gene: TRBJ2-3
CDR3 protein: CASSRKGVDTQYF
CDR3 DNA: TGTGCCAGCAGCCGGAAAGGAGTAGATACGCAGTATTTT

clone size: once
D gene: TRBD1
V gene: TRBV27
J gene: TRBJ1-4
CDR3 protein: CASRRTGLNEKLFF
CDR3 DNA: TGTGCCAGCAGGCGGACAGGACTTAATGAAAAACTGTTTTTT

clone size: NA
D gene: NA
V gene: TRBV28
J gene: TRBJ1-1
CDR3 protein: CASTTRRGYQNTEAFF
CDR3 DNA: TGTGCCAGCACCACCCGCCGGGGGTATCAGAACACTGAAGCTTTCTTT

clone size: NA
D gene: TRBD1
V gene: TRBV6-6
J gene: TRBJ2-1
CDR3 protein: CASSWDRAGNEQFF
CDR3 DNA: TGTGCCAGCAGTTGGGACAGGGCGGGGAATGAGCAGTTCTTC

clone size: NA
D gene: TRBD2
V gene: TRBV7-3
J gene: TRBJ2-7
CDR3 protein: CASSLGPVSGRGSYEQYF
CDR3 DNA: TGTGCCAGCAGCTTGGGGCCTGTAAGCGGGAGGGGATCCTACGAGCAGTACTTC

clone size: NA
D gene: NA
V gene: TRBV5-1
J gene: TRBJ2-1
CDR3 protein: CASSLGEVLYNEQFF
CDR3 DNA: TGCGCCAGCAGCTTGGGGGAGGTCCTCTACAATGAGCAGTTCTTC

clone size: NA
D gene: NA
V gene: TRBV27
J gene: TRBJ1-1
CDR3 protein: CASSTTGAEAFF
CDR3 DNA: TGTGCCAGCAGTACCACGGGGGCTGAAGCTTTCTTT

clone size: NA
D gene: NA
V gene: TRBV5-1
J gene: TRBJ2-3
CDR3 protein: CASSLADYTDTQYF
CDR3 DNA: TGCGCCAGCAGCTTGGCGGACTACACAGATACGCAGTATTTT

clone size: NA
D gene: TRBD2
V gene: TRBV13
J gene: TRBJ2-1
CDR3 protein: CASSIMGLAGLGEQFF
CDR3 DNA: TGTGCCAGCAGCATAATGGGACTAGCGGGCCTGGGGGAGCAGTTCTTC

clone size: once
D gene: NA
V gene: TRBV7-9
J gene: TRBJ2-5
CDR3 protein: CASSLARGGETQYF
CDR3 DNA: TGTGCCAGCAGCTTAGCTAGGGGCGGTGAGACCCAGTACTTC

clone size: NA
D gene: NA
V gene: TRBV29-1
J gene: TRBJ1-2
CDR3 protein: CSVDRGSYGYTF
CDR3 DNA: TGCAGCGTTGACAGGGGATCCTATGGCTACACCTTC

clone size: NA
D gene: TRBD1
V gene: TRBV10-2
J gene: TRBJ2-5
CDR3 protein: CASSEATGVTQYF
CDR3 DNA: TGCGCCAGCAGTGAGGCGACAGGGGTTACCCAGTACTTC

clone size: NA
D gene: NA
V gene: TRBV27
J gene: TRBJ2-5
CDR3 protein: CASSLPGVETQYF
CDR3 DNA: TGTGCCAGCAGTCTACCGGGGGTTGAGACCCAGTACTTC

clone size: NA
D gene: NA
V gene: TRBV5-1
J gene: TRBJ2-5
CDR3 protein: CASSLDSREETQYF
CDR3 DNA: TGCGCCAGCAGCTTGGACAGCAGAGAAGAGACCCAGTACTTC

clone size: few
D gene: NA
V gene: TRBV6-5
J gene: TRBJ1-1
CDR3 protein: CASSYRTEAFF
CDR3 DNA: TGTGCCAGCAGTTACCGCACTGAAGCTTTCTTT

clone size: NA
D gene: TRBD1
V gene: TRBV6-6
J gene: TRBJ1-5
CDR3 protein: CASSYGTGSQPQHF
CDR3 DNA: TGTGCCAGCAGTTACGGGACAGGGAGCCAGCCCCAGCATTTT

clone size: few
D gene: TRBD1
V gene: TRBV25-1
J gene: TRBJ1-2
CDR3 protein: CASSRQGANYGYTF
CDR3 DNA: TGTGCCAGCAGTAGACAGGGCGCTAACTATGGCTACACCTTC

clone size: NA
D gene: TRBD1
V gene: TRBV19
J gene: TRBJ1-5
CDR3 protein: CASDDREMQPQHF
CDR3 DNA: TGTGCCAGTGACGACAGGGAGATGCAGCCCCAGCATTTT

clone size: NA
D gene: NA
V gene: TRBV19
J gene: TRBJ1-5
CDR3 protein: CASMPRTGQSNQPQHF
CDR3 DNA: TGTGCCAGTATGCCCAGGACCGGACAGAGCAATCAGCCCCAGCATTTT

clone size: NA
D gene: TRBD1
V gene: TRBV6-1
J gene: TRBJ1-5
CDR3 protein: CASWNPGTGVQPQHF
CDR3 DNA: TGTGCCAGCTGGAACCCCGGGACAGGGGTTCAGCCCCAGCATTTT

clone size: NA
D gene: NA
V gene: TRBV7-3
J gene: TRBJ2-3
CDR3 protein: CASSPKGTDTQYF
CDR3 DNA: TGTGCCAGCAGCCCCAAGGGGACAGATACGCAGTATTTT

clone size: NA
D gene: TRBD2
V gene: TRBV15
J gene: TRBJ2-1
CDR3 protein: CATSRVASGYLGNEQFF
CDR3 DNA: TGTGCCACCAGCAGAGTGGCTAGCGGATACCTGGGAAATGAGCAGTTCTTC

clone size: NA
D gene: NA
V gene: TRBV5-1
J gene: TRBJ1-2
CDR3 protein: CASSEGTPYGYTF
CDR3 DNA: TGCGCCAGCAGTGAGGGCACCCCATATGGCTACACCTTC

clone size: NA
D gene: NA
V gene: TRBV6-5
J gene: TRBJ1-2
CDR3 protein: CASSWGSLSGYTF
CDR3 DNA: TGTGCCAGCAGTTGGGGCAGTCTATCTGGCTACACCTTC

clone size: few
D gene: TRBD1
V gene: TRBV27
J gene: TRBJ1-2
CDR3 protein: CASGGGQGSYGYTF
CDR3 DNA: TGTGCCAGCGGGGGGGGACAGGGGAGCTATGGCTACACCTTC

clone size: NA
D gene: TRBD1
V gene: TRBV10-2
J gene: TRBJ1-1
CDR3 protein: CASNGNRGGTEAFF
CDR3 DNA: TGCGCCAGCAATGGGAACAGGGGCGGTACTGAAGCTTTCTTT

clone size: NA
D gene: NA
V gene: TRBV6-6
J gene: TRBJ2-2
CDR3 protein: CASSFQGDTGELFF
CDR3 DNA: TGTGCCAGCAGTTTTCAAGGGGACACCGGGGAGCTGTTTTTT

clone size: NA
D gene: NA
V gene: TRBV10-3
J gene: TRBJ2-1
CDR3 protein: CATHARDNNNEQFF
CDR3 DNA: TGTGCCACCCACGCCCGGGACAACAACAATGAGCAGTTCTTC

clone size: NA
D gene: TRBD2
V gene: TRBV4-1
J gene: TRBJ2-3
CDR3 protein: CASSAQGIAGSTDTQYF
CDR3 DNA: TGCGCCAGCAGCGCCCAGGGAATAGCGGGAAGCACAGATACGCAGTATTTT

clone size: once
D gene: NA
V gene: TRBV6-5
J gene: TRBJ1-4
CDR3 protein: CASSYGHNEKLFF
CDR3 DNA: TGTGCCAGCAGTTACGGGCACAATGAAAAACTGTTTTTT

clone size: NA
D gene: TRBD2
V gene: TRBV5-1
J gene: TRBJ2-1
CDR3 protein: CASSLVAGGMDEQFF
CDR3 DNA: TGCGCCAGCAGCTTGGTAGCGGGAGGAATGGATGAGCAGTTCTTC

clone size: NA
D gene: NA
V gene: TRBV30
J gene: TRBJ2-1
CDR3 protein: CAWSVTGRGQFF
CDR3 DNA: TGTGCCTGGAGTGTAACAGGCAGGGGGCAGTTCTTC

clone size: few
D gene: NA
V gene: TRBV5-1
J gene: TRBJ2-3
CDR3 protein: CASSLDVGTDTQYF
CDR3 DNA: TGCGCCAGCAGCTTGGATGTCGGCACAGATACGCAGTATTTT

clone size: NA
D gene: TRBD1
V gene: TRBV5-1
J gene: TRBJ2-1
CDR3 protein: CASSTSPGQARPNEQFF
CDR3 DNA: TGCGCCAGCAGCACGTCACCCGGACAGGCCCGTCCCAATGAGCAGTTCTTC

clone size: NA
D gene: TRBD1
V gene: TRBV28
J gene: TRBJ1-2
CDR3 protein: CASSLLGTVNF
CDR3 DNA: TGTGCCAGCAGTTTATTGGGGACAGTTAACTTC

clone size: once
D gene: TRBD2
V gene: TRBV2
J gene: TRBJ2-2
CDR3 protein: CASKSSGSDTGELFF
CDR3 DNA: TGTGCCAGCAAGAGTAGCGGGAGCGACACCGGGGAGCTGTTTTTT

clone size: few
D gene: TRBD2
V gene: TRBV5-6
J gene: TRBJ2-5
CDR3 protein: CASSLGAGVVGETQYF
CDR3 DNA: TGTGCCAGCAGCTTGGGGGCGGGAGTTGTTGGGGAGACCCAGTACTTC

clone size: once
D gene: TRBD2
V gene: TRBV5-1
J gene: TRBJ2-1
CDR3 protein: CASSLTLAGSSYNEQFF
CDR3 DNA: TGCGCCAGCAGCTTGACGTTAGCGGGGAGCTCCTACAATGAGCAGTTCTTC